These T cell receptor beta chains were read from a single sample in a study of T cells in Graves' hyperthyroidism and ophthalmopathy. TCRdb fed the multiplex PCR reads into MiXCR, producing one record per CDR3 protein. The data hold more than 550,000 distinct CDR3 sequences, with 45% observed a single time. Specimen: peripheral blood or thyroid tissue (not recorded which). Receptor source: an adult man with Graves' disease, either hyperthyroidism or ophthalmopathy (not recorded which). Each CDR3 is given with its conserved first and last residue. Fields, in order: V gene, clone size, D gene, J gene, CDR3 length, CDR3 DNA, CDR3 protein. D genes are given only for firm matches. Clone size, where shown, is once, few, many, or a class for clones that have expanded.

v_call: TRBV6-5
clone_size: .
d_call: TRBD1
j_call: TRBJ1-5
cdr3_length: 16
cdr3_nt: TGTGCCAGCAGTGAAATCGGGACAGGGGTAGGTCAGCCCCAGCATTTT
cdr3_aa: CASSEIGTGVGQPQHF

v_call: TRBV5-8
clone_size: few
d_call: TRBD1
j_call: TRBJ1-3
cdr3_length: 12
cdr3_nt: TGTGCCAGCAGCTTGGCGGGGACAGGGTGGAATTTT
cdr3_aa: CASSLAGTGWNF

v_call: TRBV5-1
clone_size: .
d_call: TRBD1
j_call: TRBJ1-5
cdr3_length: 14
cdr3_nt: TGCGCCAGCAGCCCCGGGACAGACAATCAGCCCCAGCATTTT
cdr3_aa: CASSPGTDNQPQHF

v_call: TRBV7-9
clone_size: many
d_call: TRBD2
j_call: TRBJ2-7
cdr3_length: 15
cdr3_nt: TGTGCCAGTGGACTAGCGGGAGGGCTTAGCTACGAGCAGTACTTC
cdr3_aa: CASGLAGGLSYEQYF

v_call: TRBV20-1
clone_size: .
d_call: .
j_call: TRBJ2-2
cdr3_length: 16
cdr3_nt: TGCAGTGCTAGGGACCCGGGAGCCACGAACACCGGGGAGCTGTTTTTT
cdr3_aa: CSARDPGATNTGELFF

v_call: TRBV7-2
clone_size: .
d_call: .
j_call: TRBJ2-5
cdr3_length: 14
cdr3_nt: TGTGCCAGCAGCCCCGGCACCTACCAAGAGACCCAGTACTTC
cdr3_aa: CASSPGTYQETQYF

v_call: TRBV6-1
clone_size: .
d_call: .
j_call: TRBJ1-2
cdr3_length: 10
cdr3_nt: TGTGCCAGCAGTGACTATCTCGGGAATTTC
cdr3_aa: CASSDYLGNF

v_call: TRBV25-1
clone_size: .
d_call: TRBD1
j_call: TRBJ2-7
cdr3_length: 12
cdr3_nt: TGTGCCAGCTCGACAACAAGGGACAGGCAGTACTTC
cdr3_aa: CASSTTRDRQYF

v_call: TRBV5-4
clone_size: few
d_call: .
j_call: TRBJ1-4
cdr3_length: 14
cdr3_nt: TGTGCCAGCAGCTTCTTACAGGGTAGTGAAAAACTGTTTTTT
cdr3_aa: CASSFLQGSEKLFF

v_call: TRBV10-2
clone_size: many
d_call: .
j_call: TRBJ1-3
cdr3_length: 14
cdr3_nt: TGCGCCAGCAGTGACTGGGTGCCTGGAAACACCATATATTTT
cdr3_aa: CASSDWVPGNTIYF

v_call: TRBV7-6
clone_size: many
d_call: .
j_call: TRBJ1-6
cdr3_length: 15
cdr3_nt: TGTGCCAGCAGCTCGCTGAGCTCCTATAATTCACCCCTCCACTTT
cdr3_aa: CASSSLSSYNSPLHF

v_call: TRBV12-3/TRBV12-4
clone_size: .
d_call: TRBD1
j_call: TRBJ1-2
cdr3_length: 15
cdr3_nt: TGTGCCAGCAGTTCCGGACAGGGGCGCATCAATGGCTACACCTTC
cdr3_aa: CASSSGQGRINGYTF

v_call: TRBV5-6
clone_size: few
d_call: .
j_call: TRBJ1-2
cdr3_length: 12
cdr3_nt: TGTGCCAGCAGCGGGGACACTTATGGCTACACCTTC
cdr3_aa: CASSGDTYGYTF

v_call: TRBV7-2
clone_size: many
d_call: .
j_call: TRBJ2-5
cdr3_length: 13
cdr3_nt: TGTGCCAGCAGCCGTGGGCCCCAAGAGACCCAGTACTTC
cdr3_aa: CASSRGPQETQYF

v_call: TRBV29-1
clone_size: .
d_call: TRBD1
j_call: TRBJ1-3
cdr3_length: 12
cdr3_nt: TGCAGCGTGACCGGGACAGCGGACACCATATATTTT
cdr3_aa: CSVTGTADTIYF

v_call: TRBV20-1
clone_size: many
d_call: .
j_call: TRBJ1-1
cdr3_length: 13
cdr3_nt: TGCAGTGCTAGAGAGGACCGCAACACTGAAGCTTTCTTT
cdr3_aa: CSAREDRNTEAFF

v_call: TRBV10-3
clone_size: .
d_call: .
j_call: TRBJ2-2
cdr3_length: 12
cdr3_nt: TGTGCCTCAACCGCGAACACCGGGGAGCTGTTTTTT
cdr3_aa: CASTANTGELFF

v_call: TRBV2
clone_size: many
d_call: .
j_call: TRBJ1-2
cdr3_length: 13
cdr3_nt: TGTGCCCTTAGGGGGGGGGCGCTGGATGGCTACACCTTC
cdr3_aa: CALRGGALDGYTF

v_call: TRBV20-1
clone_size: .
d_call: .
j_call: TRBJ2-2
cdr3_length: 13
cdr3_nt: TGCAGTGCTAGAGAAGAAAACACCGGGGAGCTGTTTTTT
cdr3_aa: CSAREENTGELFF

v_call: TRBV7-3
clone_size: .
d_call: .
j_call: TRBJ1-5
cdr3_length: 15
cdr3_nt: TGTGCCAGCAGCCAAGACAGGAGAGGGAATCGGCCCCAGCATTTT
cdr3_aa: CASSQDRRGNRPQHF

v_call: TRBV10-3
clone_size: .
d_call: .
j_call: TRBJ1-2
cdr3_length: 14
cdr3_nt: TGTGCCATCGGCCAGCACGGGACGGTCCATGGCTACACCTTC
cdr3_aa: CAIGQHGTVHGYTF

v_call: TRBV5-1
clone_size: .
d_call: .
j_call: TRBJ1-1
cdr3_length: 14
cdr3_nt: TGTGCCAGCAGCTTGGGGGGAGGGACCACTGAAGCTTTCTTT
cdr3_aa: CASSLGGGTTEAFF